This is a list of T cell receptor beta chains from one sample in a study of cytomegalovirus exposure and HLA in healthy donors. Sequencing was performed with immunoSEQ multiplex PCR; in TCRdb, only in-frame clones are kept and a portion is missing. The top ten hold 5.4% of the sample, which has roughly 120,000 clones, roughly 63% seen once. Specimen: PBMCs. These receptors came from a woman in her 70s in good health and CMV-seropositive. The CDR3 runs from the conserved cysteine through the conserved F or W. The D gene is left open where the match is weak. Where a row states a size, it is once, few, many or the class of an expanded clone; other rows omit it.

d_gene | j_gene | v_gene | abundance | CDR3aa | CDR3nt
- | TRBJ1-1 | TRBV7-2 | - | CASSLVALRDTEAFF | TGTGCCAGCAGCTTAGTGGCGCTGAGGGACACTGAAGCTTTCTTT
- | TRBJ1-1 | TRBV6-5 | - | CASSYAGLMNTEAFF | TGTGCCAGCAGTTACGCCGGGTTGATGAACACTGAAGCTTTCTTT
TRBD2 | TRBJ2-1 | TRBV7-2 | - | CASSVPGLAGGTGEQFF | TGTGCCAGCAGCGTTCCGGGACTAGCGGGGGGGACTGGTGAGCAGTTCTTC
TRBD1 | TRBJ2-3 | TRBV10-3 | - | CAISKDRGRTDTQYF | TGTGCCATCAGTAAGGACAGGGGTAGAACAGATACGCAGTATTTT
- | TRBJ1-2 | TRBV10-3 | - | CAISGTVNYGYTF | TGTGCCATCAGTGGGACAGTTAACTATGGCTACACCTTC
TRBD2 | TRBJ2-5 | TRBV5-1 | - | CASSPGGSGAQETQYF | TGCGCCAGCAGCCCCGGGGGTAGCGGGGCTCAAGAGACCCAGTACTTC
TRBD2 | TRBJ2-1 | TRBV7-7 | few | CASSRGGSNNEQFF | TGTGCCAGCAGCCGCGGGGGAAGCAACAATGAGCAGTTCTTC
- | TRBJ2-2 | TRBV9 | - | CASSPGQPNTGELFF | TGTGCCAGCAGCCCCGGACAGCCGAACACCGGGGAGCTGTTTTTT
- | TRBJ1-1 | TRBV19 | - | CASSLLGHTEAFF | TGTGCCAGTAGTTTGTTGGGCCACACTGAAGCTTTCTTT
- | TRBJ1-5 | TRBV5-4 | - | CASSLGGGGGRLQPQHF | TGTGCCAGCAGCTTGGGAGGCGGGGGGGGTAGACTCCAGCCCCAGCATTTT
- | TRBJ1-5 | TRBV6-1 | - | CASSEGFSLSNQPQHF | TGTGCCAGCAGTGAAGGGTTCTCACTCAGCAATCAGCCCCAGCATTTT
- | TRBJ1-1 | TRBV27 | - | CASSRDLNTEAFF | TGTGCCAGCAGCAGGGATCTAAACACTGAAGCTTTCTTT
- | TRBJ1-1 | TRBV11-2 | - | CASSLQVLTEAFF | TGTGCCAGCAGCTTACAGGTTCTGACTGAAGCTTTCTTT
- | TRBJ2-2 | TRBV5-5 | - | CASSLASNTGELFF | TGTGCCAGCAGCTTGGCCAGTAACACCGGGGAGCTGTTTTTT
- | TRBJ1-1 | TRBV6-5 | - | CASSYSHQGNTEAFF | TGTGCCAGCAGTTATTCCCATCAGGGGAACACTGAAGCTTTCTTT
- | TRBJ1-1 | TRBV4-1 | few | CASSHDVQPNTEAFF | TGCGCCAGCAGCCATGACGTACAGCCGAACACTGAAGCTTTCTTT
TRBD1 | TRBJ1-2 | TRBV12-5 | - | CASGLGFQGVYGYTF | TGTGCTAGTGGTTTGGGATTCCAGGGGGTCTATGGCTACACCTTC
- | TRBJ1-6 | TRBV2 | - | CASILGPSVAGSPLHF | TGTGCCAGCATCCTAGGCCCCTCAGTGGCGGGTTCACCCCTCCACTTT
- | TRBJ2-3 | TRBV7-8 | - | CASSLDPRGGIADTQYF | TGTGCCAGCAGCTTAGATCCCAGGGGTGGTATTGCAGATACGCAGTATTTT
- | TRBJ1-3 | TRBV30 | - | CAWSVLVGSGNTIYF | TGTGCCTGGAGTGTACTGGTTGGCTCTGGAAACACCATATATTTT
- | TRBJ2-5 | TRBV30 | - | CAWAGPGETQYF | TGTGCCTGGGCGGGACCGGGGGAGACCCAGTACTTC
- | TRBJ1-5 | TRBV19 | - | CASSISGIGGAQHF | TGTGCCAGTAGTATATCGGGGATTGGAGGGGCCCAGCATTTT
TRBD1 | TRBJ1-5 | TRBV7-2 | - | CASSADRVGGPQHF | TGTGCCAGCAGCGCCGACAGGGTTGGGGGGCCCCAGCATTTT
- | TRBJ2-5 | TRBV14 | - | CASSQDQVQETQYF | TGTGCCAGCAGCCAAGACCAGGTACAAGAGACCCAGTACTTC
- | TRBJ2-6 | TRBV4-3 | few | CASSQAATVFAGANVLTF | TGCGCCAGCAGCCAAGCAGCCACAGTATTTGCTGGGGCCAACGTCCTGACTTTC
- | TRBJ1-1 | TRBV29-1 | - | CSVVTGLSLNTEAFF | TGCAGCGTTGTTACAGGGTTATCACTGAACACTGAAGCTTTCTTT
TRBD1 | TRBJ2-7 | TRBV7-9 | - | CASSGGQGDTYEQYF | TGTGCCAGCAGCGGGGGACAGGGGGACACCTACGAGCAGTACTTC
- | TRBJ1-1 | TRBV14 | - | CASSLAGGRMNTEAFF | TGTGCCAGCAGCCTGGCGGGGGGACGTATGAACACTGAAGCTTTCTTT
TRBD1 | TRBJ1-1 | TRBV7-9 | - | CASSLPYRGSEAFF | TGTGCCAGCAGCTTGCCGTACAGGGGCTCCGAAGCTTTCTTT
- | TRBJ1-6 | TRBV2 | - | CASSESRGQGPSPLHF | TGTGCCAGCAGTGAAAGTCGCGGTCAGGGTCCTTCACCCCTCCACTTT
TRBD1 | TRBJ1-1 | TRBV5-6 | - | CASSPTDRYTEAFF | TGTGCCAGCAGCCCGACGGACAGGTACACTGAAGCTTTCTTT
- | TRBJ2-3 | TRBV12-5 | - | CASGRGITRDTQYF | TGTGCTAGTGGTCGAGGCATAACGCGAGATACGCAGTATTTT
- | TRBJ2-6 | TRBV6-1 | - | CASSPQGSGANVLTF | TGTGCCAGCAGTCCACAGGGATCTGGGGCCAACGTCCTGACTTTC
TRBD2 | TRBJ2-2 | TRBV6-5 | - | CASTPGLAPTGELFF | TGTGCCAGCACCCCTGGACTAGCGCCTACCGGGGAGCTGTTTTTT
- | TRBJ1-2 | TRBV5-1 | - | CASSLPNPPGSSGGYTF | TGCGCCAGCAGCTTGCCTAACCCACCGGGATCCTCGGGCGGCTACACCTTC
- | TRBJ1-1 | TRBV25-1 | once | CASSGQGGSTEAFF | TGTGCCAGCAGTGGACAAGGGGGTAGCACTGAAGCTTTCTTT
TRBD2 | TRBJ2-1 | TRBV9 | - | CASSGGTSGGYVDEQFF | TGTGCCAGCAGTGGAGGGACTAGCGGGGGGTATGTGGATGAGCAGTTCTTC
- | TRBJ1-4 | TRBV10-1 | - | CASSEKGDSEKLFF | TGCGCCAGCAGTGAGAAGGGAGATTCGGAAAAACTGTTTTTT
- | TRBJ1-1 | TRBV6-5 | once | CASSIGGVGAEAFF | TGTGCCAGCAGCATAGGGGGGGTAGGTGCTGAAGCTTTCTTT
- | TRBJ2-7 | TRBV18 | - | CASSFAGASYEQYF | TGTGCCAGCTCATTCGCAGGGGCTTCCTACGAGCAGTACTTC
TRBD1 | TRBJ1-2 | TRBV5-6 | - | CASSFRTGVGGYTF | TGTGCCAGCAGCTTTCGGACAGGGGTTGGAGGCTACACCTTC
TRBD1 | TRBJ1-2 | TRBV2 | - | CASSEGSGGYGYTF | TGTGCCAGCAGTGAAGGATCAGGGGGCTATGGCTACACCTTC
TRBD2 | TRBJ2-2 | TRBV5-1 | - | CANSLASGANTGELFF | TGCGCCAACAGCTTGGCTAGCGGGGCGAACACCGGGGAGCTGTTTTTT
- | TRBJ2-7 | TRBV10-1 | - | CASSDRVYEQYF | TGCGCCAGCAGTGATCGGGTCTACGAGCAGTACTTC
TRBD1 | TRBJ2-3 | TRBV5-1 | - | CASSPRTGGFQDTQYF | TGCGCCAGCAGCCCAAGGACAGGGGGCTTTCAAGATACGCAGTATTTT
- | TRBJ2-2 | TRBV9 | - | CASSPLGQPNTGELFF | TGTGCCAGCAGCCCCTTGGGACAACCGAACACCGGGGAGCTGTTTTTT
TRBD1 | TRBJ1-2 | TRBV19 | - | CASSTVEGARVYGYTF | TGTGCCAGTAGTACGGTGGAGGGGGCTCGAGTCTATGGCTACACCTTC
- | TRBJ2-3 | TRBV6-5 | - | CASSYAGLRDTQYF | TGTGCCAGCAGTTACGCGGGCCTCAGGGATACGCAGTATTTT
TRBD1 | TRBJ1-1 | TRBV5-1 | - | CASSLATTGGSTEAFF | TGCGCCAGCAGCTTGGCCACGACAGGGGGCTCCACTGAAGCTTTCTTT
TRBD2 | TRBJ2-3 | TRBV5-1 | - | CASSLVLAGSTDTQYF | TGCGCCAGCAGCTTGGTTCTAGCGGGGAGCACAGATACGCAGTATTTT
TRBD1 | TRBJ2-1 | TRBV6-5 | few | CASRPRDRGYNEQFF | TGTGCCAGCAGGCCACGGGACAGGGGCTACAATGAGCAGTTCTTC
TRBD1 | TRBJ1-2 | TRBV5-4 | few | CASSSLQGNYGYTF | TGTGCCAGCAGCTCCCTACAGGGGAACTATGGCTACACCTTC